These 13 T cell receptor beta chains were all obtained from the same sample, sequenced in a study of T cells after yellow fever vaccination. One entry per CDR3 protein results from TCRdb running MiXCR on the 5' RACE reads. The sample lists 230,000 or so distinct CDR3 sequences; over 3% were seen once. The sequenced sample was PBMCs, obtained 15 days after the yellow fever booster vaccination. The receptors stem from a man aged 18 to 30 who received the YFV17D yellow fever vaccine.

This clonotype was found a few times. The chain recombines TRBV6-1 with TRBJ2-7; D is ambiguous. CDR1 is MNHNS, CDR2 SASEGT, per germline. There are 15 residues in the CDR3. Trimming left V 1 base short and J 5 bases short, with 15 bases between. Written as DNA, the CDR3 is TGTGCCAGCAGTGAAGTGGCCGGCAGTTCGCACGAGCAGTACGTC. Translation gives CASSEVAGSSHEQYV.

The chain combines TRBV27 with TRBJ1-6; D might be TRBD1 (5 bases). Germline V gives CDR1 MNHEY, CDR2 SMNVEV (reference sequence). Trimming shortened V by 4 bases and J by 6 bases, and 10 bases separated the two germline ends. This CDR3 is 14 amino acids long. CDR3 in amino acids: CASSWGSLNSPLHF. The CDR3 nucleotides read TGTGCCAGCAGTTGGGGGTCCCTTAATTCACCCCTCCACTTT.

This clonotype was seen many times. V and J are TRBV6-6 and TRBJ2-7, with a possible D match to TRBD2 (5 bases). In germline, CDR1 is MNHNY, CDR2 SVGAGI (reference sequence). The CDR3 sequence is 13 residues long. Trimming took off 2 bases at V and 6 bases at J, with 11 bases between the two ends. CDR3 protein: CASSYPGKGEQYV. As DNA, the CDR3 is TGTGCCAGCAGTTACCCGGGGAAGGGCGAGCAGTACGTC.

This clonotype was seen at least ten times. The chain recombines TRBV5-1 with TRBJ2-2; D unclear. Germline loops: CDR1 SGHRS, CDR2 YFSETQ. The CDR3 is made up of 14 amino acids. The germline V and J ends were trimmed by 1 base and 5 bases, with 9 bases remaining between them. CDR3 sequence (DNA): TGCGCCAGCAGCTTGTCGTGGGGAACCGGGGAGCTGTTTTTT. Translated: CASSLSWGTGELFF.

The chain links TRBV3-1 to TRBJ1-2, with TRBD1 matching 7 bases. Germline-derived CDR1 and CDR2 are LGHDT and YNNKEL (reference sequence). This CDR3 has 14 amino acids. After removal of 7 bases from V and 0 bases from J, the junction contained 5 bases not matched to a gene. The CDR3 DNA is TGTGCCAGCAAGATCAGGGGGACTAACTATGGCTACACCTTC. Translating it yields CASKIRGTNYGYTF.

This clonotype was seen repeatedly, ten times or more. This chain connects TRBV20-1 to TRBJ1-6, with 7 bases aligning to TRBD1. This CDR3 contains 14 residues. The ends lost 4 bases at V and 10 bases at J; junction bases unmatched: 10. In germline, CDR1 is DFQATT, CDR2 SNEGSKA (reference sequence). The CDR3 nucleotides are TGCAGTGCTAACCCGACAGGGAGTAACTCACCCCTCCACTTT. Protein sequence: CSANPTGSNSPLHF.

There are a few counts of this clonotype. V and J are TRBV19 and TRBJ2-5; D is unresolved. V was shortened by 2 bases and J by 2 bases, with 9 bases between the two germline ends. The germline CDR1 and CDR2 sequences are LNHDA and SQIVND (reference sequence). This CDR3 has 14 amino acids. Here the CDR3 DNA reads TGTGCCAGTAGTATAAAGCTTCTACAAGAGACCCAGTACTTC. It is translated as CASSIKLLQETQYF.

This clonotype was detected many times. J is TRBJ2-7 and V is TRBV3-1, with D possibly being TRBD1 (6 bases). There are 17 residues in the CDR3. The ends were cut back, 1 base at V and 1 base at J, with 17 bases in the middle. Germline lookup yields CDR1 LGHDT and CDR2 YNNKEL (reference sequence). This CDR3 is CASSQARWGPYSYEQYV. The CDR3 DNA follows: TGTGCCAGCAGCCAAGCGAGGTGGGGGCCCTATTCCTACGAGCAGTACGTC.

This clonotype was counted ten times or more. This chain joins TRBV7-2 and TRBJ1-4; 8 positions agree with TRBD1. The CDR3 is 14 amino acids. V was clipped by 5 bases and J by 4 bases; unmatched bases: 3. Germline CDR1 SGHTA, CDR2 FQGNSA. The CDR3 loop is CASSRDRNNEKLFF. The CDR3 nucleotides are TGTGCCAGCAGCAGGGACAGGAATAATGAAAAACTGTTTTTT.

This clonotype occurred many times. This sequence joins TRBV2 and TRBJ1-1; D is possibly TRBD1 (6 bases). Germline CDR1 and CDR2: SNHLY and FYNNEI. The CDR3 runs to 16 residues. V was clipped by 5 bases and J by 0 bases, with 16 bases between them. CDR3 protein: CASSSTGLHMNTEAFF. The CDR3 coding sequence is TGTGCCAGCAGTTCGACAGGACTCCACATGAACACTGAAGCTTTCTTT.

This sequence joins TRBV11-1 and TRBJ2-7; 11 bases agree with TRBD2. The CDR3 length is 18 residues. Germline V gene data show CDR1 as SGHAT and CDR2 as FQDESV (reference sequence). Trimming at V came to 5 bases and at J to 0 bases, leaving 12 bases not matched to a gene. CDR3: CASSRSNSLAGVSYEQYF. The CDR3 DNA reads as TGTGCCAGCAGCCGATCGAATTCACTAGCGGGGGTCTCCTACGAGCAGTACTTC.

This clonotype was seen repeatedly, ten times or more. The V call is TRBV7-2, the J call TRBJ2-7, with a possible D match to TRBD1 (5 bases). The CDR3 is made up of 14 amino acids. V was pared by 7 bases and J by 3 bases, with 16 bases between. The germline V gene encodes CDR1 SGHTA and CDR2 FQGNSA. CDR3 coding DNA: TGTGCCAGCACCCGGACAACCCTTATCTACGAGCAGTACTTC. As protein: CASTRTTLIYEQYF.

This clonotype was observed at least ten times. V and J are TRBV4-1 and TRBJ2-5; unclear D gene. Germline CDR1 MGHRA, CDR2 YSYEKL. This CDR3 is 16 amino acids long. Trimming took off 0 bases at V and 5 bases at J, with 16 bases between the two ends. CDR3 residues: CASSQENPNLGETQYF. The DNA for the CDR3 is TGCGCCAGCAGCCAAGAGAATCCTAACTTAGGGGAGACCCAGTACTTC.